These 29 T cell receptor beta chains were all obtained from the same sample, sequenced in a study of blood T cell repertoires in COVID-19. The repertoire was sequenced with immunoSEQ multiplex PCR; TCRdb's copy has only in-frame clones and lacks some. In the table there are roughly 170,000 clones, about 80% of which are singletons. Sequencing was performed on peripheral blood. These receptors all stem from a human donor in a cohort sampled during active COVID-19.

J is TRBJ1-1 and V is TRBV25-1, with 7 positions matching TRBD1. Germline values: CDR1 MGHDK, CDR2 SYGVNS. The CDR3 loop spans 14 amino acids. With V trimmed by 6 bases and J by 1 base, 5 bases remained unmatched. DNA for the CDR3: TGTGCCAGCAGGGAGACAGGGAAGAACACTGAAGCTTTCTTT. Its protein product is CASRETGKNTEAFF.

This chain uses TRBV11-3 with TRBJ1-3; D not certain. CDR3 length equals 13 residues. V was clipped by 4 bases and J by 2 bases, with 6 bases between them. The germline CDR1 and CDR2 sequences are SGHNT and YENEEA. The DNA of the CDR3 is TGTGCCAGCAGCTACGACACTGGAAACACCATATATTTT. It is translated as CASSYDTGNTIYF.

This chain uses TRBV6-1 with TRBJ2-7; 7 bases are shared with TRBD1. CDR1 is MNHNS, CDR2 SASEGT, per germline. The CDR3 sequence is 17 residues long. The J segment lost 0 bases and the V segment lost 0 bases, leaving 8 bases of the junction unmatched. The CDR3 sequence: CASSEALLQGSSYEQYF. The CDR3 coding sequence is TGTGCCAGCAGTGAAGCGCTTCTACAGGGGTCCTCCTACGAGCAGTACTTC.

The J gene is TRBJ1-4, the V gene TRBV3-1 (or the pseudogene TRBV3-2); 9 bases fit TRBD1. Trimming cost V 0 bases and J 5 bases; bases outside gene matches: 16. CDR1 and CDR2 from the germline V gene are LGHDT and YNNKEL (reference sequence). The CDR3 extends over 20 amino acids. CDR3 nucleotide sequence: TGTGCCAGCAGCCAAGATCGAACGGACAGGGGTCTTGCCTCCAATGAAAAACTGTTTTTT. Translation gives CASSQDRTDRGLASNEKLFF.

The chain recombines TRBV11-2 with TRBJ2-5, with 8 bases matching TRBD2. The CDR3 is made up of 15 amino acids. V lost 1 base to trimming and J lost 3 bases; unmatched junction nucleotides: 4. Germline V gene lookup returns CDR1 SGHAT and CDR2 FQNNGV. The chain's CDR3 is CASSLGGSGEETQYF. The CDR3 DNA reads TGTGCCAGCAGCTTAGGGGGTAGCGGGGAAGAGACCCAGTACTTC. The full variable domain, rest sourced from reference TRBV11-2 and TRBJ2-5, is EAGVAQSPRYKIIEKRQSVAFWCNPISGHATLYWYQQILGQGPKLLIQFQNNGVVDDSQLPKDRFSAERLKGVDSTLKIQPAKLEDSAVYLCASSLGGSGEETQYFGPGTRLLVL.

In its sample, this clone was seen once. The chain is built from TRBV27 and TRBJ2-1; 13 bases line up with TRBD2. The ends lost 4 bases at V and 6 bases at J; junction bases unmatched: 6. Germline V lookup: CDR1 MNHEY, CDR2 SMNVEV (reference sequence). CDR3 length equals 16 residues. DNA of the CDR3: TGTGCCAGCAGTTCCCCGGGACTAGCGGGGCGCAATGAGCAGTTCTTC. It is translated as CASSSPGLAGRNEQFF.

V and J are TRBV2 and TRBJ1-1; 7 nucleotides agree with TRBD1. Per germline, CDR1 SNHLY and CDR2 FYNNEI. V dropped 7 bases and J dropped 1; count of bases not matched to a gene: 12. CDR3 size: 16 residues. CDR3 coding DNA: TGTGCCAGCATCCGACAGGGCCCCAAAACGAACACTGAAGCTTTCTTT. The encoded protein is CASIRQGPKTNTEAFF.

DNA of the CDR3: TGTGCCAGCAGCCCCATTGTCCCCCGGGACAGGCAGTCCTACGAGCAGTACTTC. Encoded protein: CASSPIVPRDRQSYEQYF. This rearrangement joins TRBV5-6 to TRBJ2-7; the match to TRBD1 covers 8 bases. This CDR3 comprises 18 residues. The trim removed 4 bases at V and 1 base at J, leaving 16 bases unmatched. CDR1 and CDR2 from the germline V gene are SGHDT and YYEEEE.

V is TRBV29-1 and J is TRBJ2-7; D is possibly TRBD2 (5 bases). Germline assignment: CDR1 SQVTM and CDR2 ANQGSEA. This CDR3 comprises 13 residues. Trimming removed 5 bases from V and 2 bases from J, with 13 bases in between. The CDR3 protein is CSVRGPRPYEQYF. CDR3 DNA sequence: TGCAGCGTTCGGGGTCCGCGACCCTACGAGCAGTACTTC.

This clone was observed a single time. V is TRBV6-1 and J is TRBJ1-5; TRBD1 might be the D (6 bases). V lost 1 base and J lost 3, with 7 bases in between. Germline assignment: CDR1 MNHNS and CDR2 SASEGT. CDR3 length equals 14 residues. CDR3: CASSEGQDNQPQHF. The CDR3 nucleotides are TGTGCCAGCAGTGAAGGACAGGACAATCAGCCCCAGCATTTT.

V gene TRBV10-3 combines with J gene TRBJ2-7, with 9 positions matching TRBD1. Germline V gene lookup returns CDR1 ENHRY and CDR2 SYGVKD. This CDR3 is built from 15 residues. Trimming cost V 9 bases and J 0 bases; bases outside gene matches: 9. The CDR3 is CAINAGQGSSYEQYF. The CDR3 DNA sequence: TGTGCCATAAACGCCGGACAGGGGTCCTCCTACGAGCAGTACTTC.

V usage is TRBV24-1 and J usage is TRBJ2-3; a possible D gene is TRBD1 (5 bases). Trimming left V 4 bases short and J 0 bases short, with 10 bases between. This CDR3 is built from 15 residues. The germline V gene encodes CDR1 KGHDR and CDR2 SFDVKD. The CDR3 sequence: CATSEGHPSTDTQYF. The CDR3 nucleotides read TGTGCCACCAGTGAGGGGCATCCTAGCACAGATACGCAGTATTTT.

CDR3 sequence (DNA): TGCGCCAGCAGCCCACTAGCGGGGGGCGAAGAGACCCAGTACTTC. Its protein is CASSPLAGGEETQYF. This rearrangement joins TRBV4-1 to TRBJ2-5; 12 bases fit TRBD2. With 4 bases clipped from V and 3 bases from J, the junction kept 3 bases outside the gene matches. The CDR3 consists of 15 residues. Germline V gene lookup returns CDR1 MGHRA and CDR2 YSYEKL.

The chain recombines TRBV5-5 with TRBJ1-4; 8 bases agree with TRBD1. Trimming removed 5 bases from V and 8 bases from J; junction bases left unmatched: 11. CDR1 SGHKS and CDR2 YYEKEE come from the germline V gene (reference sequence). CDR3 length: 15 residues. The CDR3 spells CASSPGTGEWEKLFF. Here the CDR3 DNA reads TGTGCCAGCAGTCCCGGGACAGGAGAATGGGAAAAACTGTTTTTT.

The chain recombines TRBV10-3 with TRBJ2-7, with TRBD2 matching 12 bases. After removal of 11 bases from V and 1 base from J, the junction contained 6 bases not matched to a gene. Germline assignment: CDR1 ENHRY and CDR2 SYGVKD. This CDR3 has 14 amino acids. In DNA form, the CDR3 reads TGTGCCTCCCTCGGGACTAGCGGGTCCTACGAGCAGTACTTC. It specifies CASLGTSGSYEQYF.

The chain uses TRBV5-1 and TRBJ2-7; 8 positions agree with TRBD1. The CDR3 has 15 amino acids. Germline values: CDR1 SGHRS, CDR2 YFSETQ. Losses at the gene ends were 0 bases for V and 6 bases for J; bases not matched to a gene: 8. The CDR3 sequence is CASSLVAGGNSEQYF. For the CDR3, the DNA is TGCGCCAGCAGCTTGGTCGCAGGGGGCAACTCCGAGCAGTACTTC.

The chain couples TRBV7-8 to TRBJ2-7, with 9 bases identical to TRBD2. CDR3 length equals 15 residues. V lost 1 base and J lost 5; bases outside the gene matches: 6. Germline V gene data show CDR1 as SGHVS and CDR2 as FQNEAQ. As DNA, the CDR3 is TGTGCCAGCAGCTTAGATGGTAGCGGGGGAGACGAGCAGTACTTC. As protein: CASSLDGSGGDEQYF.

Many counts were recorded for this clone. The rearrangement links TRBV27 to TRBJ1-6; a weak D match, TRBD1 (6 bases). This CDR3 spans 15 amino acids. V was clipped by 6 bases and J by 10 bases, with 19 bases between them. CDR1 and CDR2 from the germline V gene are MNHEY and SMNVEV (reference sequence). The CDR3 sequence is CASRTKGGMRSPLHF. CDR3 nucleotides: TGTGCCAGCAGGACAAAGGGGGGGATGAGGTCACCCCTCCACTTT.

This chain links TRBV6-5 with TRBJ2-1; D unclear. Germline CDR1 is MNHEY and CDR2 is SVGAGI. The V gene lost 7 bases and the J gene lost 5 bases, with 9 bases spanning the gap. The CDR3 is 12 residues long. The CDR3 loop reads CASIAANNEQFF. In DNA form, the CDR3 reads TGTGCCAGCATAGCAGCGAACAATGAGCAGTTCTTC.

The chain is built from TRBV5-1 and TRBJ2-2, with a weak D call TRBD1 (5 bases). The V end was cut by 0 bases, the J end by 4 bases, with 13 bases between. The CDR3 runs to 16 residues. Germline V CDR1 and CDR2: SGHRS, YFSETQ. The CDR3 loop reads CASSLVSGPATGELFF. The DNA for the CDR3 is TGCGCCAGCAGCTTGGTGTCAGGGCCGGCCACCGGGGAGCTGTTTTTT.

The rearrangement links TRBV6-5 to TRBJ2-5, with TRBD2 identical over 10 bases. In germline, CDR1 is MNHEY, CDR2 SVGAGI. This CDR3 has 15 residues. The J segment lost 5 bases and the V segment lost 7 bases, leaving 10 bases of the junction unmatched. CDR3 sequence reads: CASTSGGASGETQYF. In DNA, the CDR3 is TGTGCCAGCACCAGCGGGGGGGCCTCGGGTGAGACCCAGTACTTC.

This rearrangement joins TRBV11-2 to TRBJ2-3, with 8 nucleotides matching TRBD1. The CDR3 runs to 16 residues. V trimming: 5 bases; J trimming: 2 bases; junction bases outside the gene matches: 9. Germline V gene data show CDR1 as SGHAT and CDR2 as FQNNGV. CDR3 region: CASSPLGQGNTDTQYF. The CDR3 DNA is TGTGCCAGCAGCCCCTTAGGACAGGGTAACACAGATACGCAGTATTTT.

This sequence joins TRBV5-1 and TRBJ2-1, with D perhaps TRBD1 (6 bases). CDR3 length: 16 residues. Germline values: CDR1 SGHRS, CDR2 YFSETQ. V lost 4 bases, J lost 4 bases, and 18 bases lay in between. Here the CDR3 reads CASSPTRATGYNEQFF. The CDR3 nucleotides are TGCGCCAGCAGCCCGACACGGGCGACAGGTTACAATGAGCAGTTCTTC.

The J gene is TRBJ2-7, the V gene TRBV4-2; 10 bases align to TRBD1. This CDR3 comprises 15 residues. Germline loops: CDR1 LGHNA, CDR2 YNFKEQ. The trim removed 3 bases at V and 3 bases at J, leaving 5 bases unmatched. In nucleotides, the CDR3 is TGTGCCAGCAGCCAGGAAGGGACAGGGGTCTACGAGCAGTACTTC. This encodes CASSQEGTGVYEQYF.

This chain links TRBV6-6 with TRBJ2-5, with 8 bases lining up with TRBD2. This CDR3 contains 14 residues. Per the germline V gene, CDR1 is MNHNY and CDR2 is SVGAGI (reference sequence). J gave up 2 bases and V 2 bases, and 1 base lay outside the gene matches. CDR3 residues: CASSYPSGQETQYF. The CDR3 DNA is TGTGCCAGCAGTTACCCTAGCGGGCAAGAGACCCAGTACTTC.

This chain connects TRBV5-6 to TRBJ2-7, with TRBD2 identical over 8 bases. This CDR3 contains 15 residues. J was trimmed by 3 bases and V by 2 bases; bases with no gene match: 7. Germline assignment: CDR1 SGHDT and CDR2 YYEEEE. CDR3: CASSFLRTSNYEQYF. The CDR3 nucleotides read TGTGCCAGCAGCTTCTTACGGACTAGCAACTACGAGCAGTACTTC.

Note on this clone: This specimen includes other DNA sequences encoding the same CDR3. The chain couples TRBV12-3 or TRBV12-4 to TRBJ2-5; no reliable D call. V was pared by 4 bases and J by 1 base, with 4 bases between. This CDR3 has 12 residues. This CDR3 reads CASSSGQETQYF. The CDR3 DNA is TGTGCCAGCAGTTCAGGCCAAGAGACCCAGTACTTC.

The chain is built from TRBV5-5 and TRBJ2-7; 9 bases map to TRBD2. The germline V gene has CDR1 SGHKS and CDR2 YYEKEE (reference sequence). This CDR3 has 14 amino acids. V gave up 5 bases and J gave up 0 bases; unmatched junction bases: 3. The CDR3 DNA is TGTGCCAGCAGGGCGGGGGGGAGCTCCTACGAGCAGTACTTC. The encoded protein is CASRAGGSSYEQYF. Full variable domain (outside the CDR3, taken from reference TRBV5-5 and TRBJ2-7): DAGVTQSPTHLIKTRGQQVTLRCSPISGHKSVSWYQQVLGQGPQFIFQYYEKEERGRGNFPDRFSARQFPNYSSELNVNALLLGDSALYLCASRAGGSSYEQYFGPGTRLTVT.

In this sample, this clone turned up a few times. The chain is built from TRBV7-9 and TRBJ2-7, with 9 nucleotides matching TRBD1. The CDR3 length is 16 residues. Germline assignment: CDR1 SEHNR and CDR2 FQNEAQ (reference sequence). The V segment lost 2 bases and the J segment 2 bases; nucleotides outside the gene matches: 7. The CDR3 DNA reads as TGTGCCAGCAGCTTAATGTTGGGACAGGGAACCTACGAGCAGTACTTC. Translating it yields CASSLMLGQGTYEQYF.